This T cell receptor beta chain is drawn from a study of cytomegalovirus exposure and HLA in healthy donors. Study-level points and caveats: Highest at DRB1 and lowest at HLA-C, TCR association rates differed among HLA loci in a later analysis. An analysis that was carried out later associated 16,951 TCR beta sequences with HLA alleles at 0.05 false discovery rate.

V trimming: 8 bases; J trimming: 4 bases; junction bases outside the gene matches: 8. The CDR3 contains 13 residues. CDR1 is LNHNV and CDR2 is YYDKDF in the germline V gene (reference sequence). 13 Jbeta primers and 60 Vbeta primers were used for the PCR. Here immunoSEQ multiplex PCR was the method, and the copy in TCRdb shows in-frame clones only, minus some. This sample has roughly 100,000 clones, with roughly four fifths found just once. About this clone itself: What it binds is unknown.

The sequencing sample was made of PBMCs. The rearrangement links TRBV15 to TRBJ2-7, with 7 positions matching TRBD1. The clonotype was recovered from a woman aged 45 to 65 in good health and CMV-seropositive. The DNA of the CDR3 is TGTGCCACCCGTAGGGACAGCCCTTACGAGCAGTACTTC. This translates into CATRRDSPYEQYF.